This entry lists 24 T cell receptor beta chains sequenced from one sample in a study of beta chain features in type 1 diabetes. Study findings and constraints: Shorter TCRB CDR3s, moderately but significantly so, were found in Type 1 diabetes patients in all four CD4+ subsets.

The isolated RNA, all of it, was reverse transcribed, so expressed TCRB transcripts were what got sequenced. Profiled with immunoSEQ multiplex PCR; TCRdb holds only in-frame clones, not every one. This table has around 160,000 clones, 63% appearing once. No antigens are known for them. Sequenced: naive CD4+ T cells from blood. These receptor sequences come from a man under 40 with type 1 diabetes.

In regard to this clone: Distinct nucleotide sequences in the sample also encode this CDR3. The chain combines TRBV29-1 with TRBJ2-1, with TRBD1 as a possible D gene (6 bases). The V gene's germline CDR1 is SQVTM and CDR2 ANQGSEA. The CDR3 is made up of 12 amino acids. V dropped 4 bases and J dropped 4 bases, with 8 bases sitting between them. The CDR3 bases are TGCAGCGTTGGGACAGATTACAATGAGCAGTTCTTC. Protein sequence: CSVGTDYNEQFF.

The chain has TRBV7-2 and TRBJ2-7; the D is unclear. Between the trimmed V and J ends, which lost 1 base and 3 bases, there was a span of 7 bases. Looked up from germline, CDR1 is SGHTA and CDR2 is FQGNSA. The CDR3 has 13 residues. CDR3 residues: CASSLGLGYEQYF. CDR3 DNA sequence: TGTGCCAGCAGCTTAGGGCTGGGCTACGAGCAGTACTTC.

CDR3 amino acids: CASDRGPDTQYF. Here the CDR3 DNA reads TGTGCCAGTGACAGGGGGCCCGATACGCAGTATTTT. The gene calls are TRBV7-9 and TRBJ2-3, with 10 bases matching TRBD1. The V segment lost 9 bases and the J segment 6 bases; nucleotides outside the gene matches: 3. This CDR3 comprises 12 residues. Per the germline V gene, CDR1 is SEHNR and CDR2 is FQNEAQ (reference sequence).

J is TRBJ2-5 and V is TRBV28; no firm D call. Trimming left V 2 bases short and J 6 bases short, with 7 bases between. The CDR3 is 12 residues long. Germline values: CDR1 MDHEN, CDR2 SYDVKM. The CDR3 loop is CASSLTLQTQYF. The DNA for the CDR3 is TGTGCCAGCAGTTTAACACTCCAGACCCAGTACTTC.

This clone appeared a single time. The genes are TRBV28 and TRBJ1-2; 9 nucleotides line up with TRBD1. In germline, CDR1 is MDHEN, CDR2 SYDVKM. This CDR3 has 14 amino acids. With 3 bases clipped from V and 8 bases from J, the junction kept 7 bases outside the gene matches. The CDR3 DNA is TGTGCCAGCAGTTTGGGACAGGGCCTTTCGGGCTACACCTTC. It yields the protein CASSLGQGLSGYTF.

CDR3 loop: CSVENTGELFF. The DNA for the CDR3 is TGCAGCGTTGAAAACACCGGGGAGCTGTTTTTT. V gene TRBV29-1 combines with J gene TRBJ2-2; D unclear. Germline V gene data show CDR1 as SQVTM and CDR2 as ANQGSEA. Trimming took 2 bases from V and 2 from J, leaving 0 bases between them. The CDR3 loop spans 11 amino acids.

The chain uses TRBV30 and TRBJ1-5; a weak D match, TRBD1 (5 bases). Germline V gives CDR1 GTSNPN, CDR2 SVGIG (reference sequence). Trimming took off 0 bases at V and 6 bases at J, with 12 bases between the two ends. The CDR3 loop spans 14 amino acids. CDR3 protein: CAWSVLSGRQPQHF. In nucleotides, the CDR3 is TGTGCCTGGAGTGTATTATCAGGGCGTCAGCCCCAGCATTTT.

CDR3 sequence: CASGRGTIVNTEAFF. The CDR3 DNA sequence: TGCGCCAGCGGTCGTGGGACGATCGTGAACACTGAAGCTTTCTTT. This sequence joins TRBV5-1 and TRBJ1-1, with D perhaps TRBD1 (5 bases). Germline V lookup: CDR1 SGHRS, CDR2 YFSETQ. The V end was cut by 7 bases, the J end by 0 bases, with 16 bases between. The CDR3 spans 15 residues.

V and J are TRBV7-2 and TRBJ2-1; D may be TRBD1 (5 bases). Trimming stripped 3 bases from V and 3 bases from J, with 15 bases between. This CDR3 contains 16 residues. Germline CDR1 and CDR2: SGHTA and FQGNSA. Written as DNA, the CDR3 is TGTGCCAGCAGCTTGGTCAGGGCGACAATCTACAATGAGCAGTTCTTC. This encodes CASSLVRATIYNEQFF.

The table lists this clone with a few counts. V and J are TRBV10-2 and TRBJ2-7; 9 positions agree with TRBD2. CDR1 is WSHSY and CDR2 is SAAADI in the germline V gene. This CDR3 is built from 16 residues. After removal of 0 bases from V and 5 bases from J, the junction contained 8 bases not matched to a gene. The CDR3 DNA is TGCGCCAGCAGTGAGTCGGTAGCTAGCGGGACGAACGAGCAGTACTTC. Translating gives CASSESVASGTNEQYF.

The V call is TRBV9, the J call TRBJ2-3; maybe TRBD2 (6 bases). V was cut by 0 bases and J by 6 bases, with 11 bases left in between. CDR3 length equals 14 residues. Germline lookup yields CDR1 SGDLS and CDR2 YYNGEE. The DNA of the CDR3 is TGTGCCAGCAGCGTAGGGATAGCGGCGGATACGCAGTATTTT. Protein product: CASSVGIAADTQYF.

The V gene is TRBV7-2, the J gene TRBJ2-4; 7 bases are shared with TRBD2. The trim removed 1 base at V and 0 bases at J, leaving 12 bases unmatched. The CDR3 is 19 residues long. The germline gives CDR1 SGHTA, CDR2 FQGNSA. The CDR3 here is CASSLVVRRGSIAKNIQYF. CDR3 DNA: TGTGCCAGCAGCTTAGTGGTTCGGCGGGGGTCTATAGCCAAAAACATTCAGTACTTC.

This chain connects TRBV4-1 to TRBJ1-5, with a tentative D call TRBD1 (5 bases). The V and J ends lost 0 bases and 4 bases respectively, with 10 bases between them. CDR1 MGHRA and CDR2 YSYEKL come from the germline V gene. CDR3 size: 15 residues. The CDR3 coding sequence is TGCGCCAGCAGCCAAGACTCAGGGCAGAATCAGCCCCAGCATTTT. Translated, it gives CASSQDSGQNQPQHF.

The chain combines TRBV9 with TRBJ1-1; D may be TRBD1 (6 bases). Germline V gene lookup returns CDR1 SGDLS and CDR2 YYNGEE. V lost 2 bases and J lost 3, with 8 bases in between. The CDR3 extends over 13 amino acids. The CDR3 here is CASSVSGDTEAFF. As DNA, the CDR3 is TGTGCCAGCAGCGTGTCAGGGGACACTGAAGCTTTCTTT.

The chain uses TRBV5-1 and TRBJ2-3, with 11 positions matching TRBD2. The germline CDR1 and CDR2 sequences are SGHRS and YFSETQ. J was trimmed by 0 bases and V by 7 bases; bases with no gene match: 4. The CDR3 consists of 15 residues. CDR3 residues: CASASGGSSTDTQYF. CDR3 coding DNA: TGCGCCAGCGCTAGCGGGGGGTCTAGCACAGATACGCAGTATTTT.

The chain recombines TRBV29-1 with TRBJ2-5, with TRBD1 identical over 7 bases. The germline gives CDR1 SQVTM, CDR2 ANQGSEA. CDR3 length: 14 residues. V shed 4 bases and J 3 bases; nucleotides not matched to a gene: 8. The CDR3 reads CSVGWTGGEETQYF. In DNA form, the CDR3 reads TGCAGCGTTGGGTGGACAGGCGGAGAAGAGACCCAGTACTTC.

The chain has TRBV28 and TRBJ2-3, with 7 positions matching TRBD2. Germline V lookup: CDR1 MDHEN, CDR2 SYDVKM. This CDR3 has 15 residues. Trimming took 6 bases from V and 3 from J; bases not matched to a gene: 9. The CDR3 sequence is CASSQLATPTDTQYF. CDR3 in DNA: TGTGCCAGCAGCCAACTAGCGACCCCTACAGATACGCAGTATTTT.

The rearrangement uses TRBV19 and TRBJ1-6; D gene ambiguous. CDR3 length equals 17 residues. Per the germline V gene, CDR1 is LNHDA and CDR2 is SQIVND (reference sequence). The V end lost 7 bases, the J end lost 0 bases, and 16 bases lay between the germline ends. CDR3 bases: TGTGCCAGTAAGTTATCGAAGGCAAGCTCCTATAATTCACCCCTCCACTTT. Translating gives CASKLSKASSYNSPLHF.

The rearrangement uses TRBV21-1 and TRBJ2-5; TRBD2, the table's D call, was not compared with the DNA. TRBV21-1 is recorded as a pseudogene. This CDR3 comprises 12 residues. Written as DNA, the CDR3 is TGTGCCACGATAAAGCCTCAAGAGACCCAGTACTTC. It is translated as CATIKPQETQYF.

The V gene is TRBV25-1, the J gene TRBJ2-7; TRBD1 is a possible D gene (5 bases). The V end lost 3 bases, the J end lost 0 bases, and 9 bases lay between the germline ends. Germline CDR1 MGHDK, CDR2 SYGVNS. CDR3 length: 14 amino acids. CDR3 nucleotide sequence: TGTGCCAGCAGTGAGATAGGGGCCTCCTACGAGCAGTACTTC. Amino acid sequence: CASSEIGASYEQYF.

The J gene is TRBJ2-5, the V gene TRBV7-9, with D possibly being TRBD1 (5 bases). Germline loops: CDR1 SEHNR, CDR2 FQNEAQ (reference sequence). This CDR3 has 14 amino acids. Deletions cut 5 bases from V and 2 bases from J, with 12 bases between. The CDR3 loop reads CASSPGIGQETQYF. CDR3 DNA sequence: TGTGCCAGCAGCCCAGGGATAGGACAAGAGACCCAGTACTTC.

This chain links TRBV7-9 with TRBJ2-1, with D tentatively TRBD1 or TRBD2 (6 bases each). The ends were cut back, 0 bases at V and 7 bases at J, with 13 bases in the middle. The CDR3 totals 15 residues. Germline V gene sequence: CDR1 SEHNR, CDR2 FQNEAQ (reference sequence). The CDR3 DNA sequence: TGTGCCAGCAGCTTAGCTATGGGGGGCTGGAATGAGCAGTTCTTC. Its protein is CASSLAMGGWNEQFF.

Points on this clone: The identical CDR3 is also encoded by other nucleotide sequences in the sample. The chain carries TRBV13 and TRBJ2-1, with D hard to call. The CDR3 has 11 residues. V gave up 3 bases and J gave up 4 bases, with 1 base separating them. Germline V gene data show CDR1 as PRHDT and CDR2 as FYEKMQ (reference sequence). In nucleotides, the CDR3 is TGTGCCAGCAGCTTTTACAATGAGCAGTTCTTC. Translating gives CASSFYNEQFF.

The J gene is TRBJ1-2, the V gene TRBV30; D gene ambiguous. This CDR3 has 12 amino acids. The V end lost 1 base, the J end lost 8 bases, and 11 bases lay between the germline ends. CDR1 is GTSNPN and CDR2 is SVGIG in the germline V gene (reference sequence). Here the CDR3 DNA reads TGTGCCTGGAGTGCTGACATGGCCGGCTACACCTTC. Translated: CAWSADMAGYTF.